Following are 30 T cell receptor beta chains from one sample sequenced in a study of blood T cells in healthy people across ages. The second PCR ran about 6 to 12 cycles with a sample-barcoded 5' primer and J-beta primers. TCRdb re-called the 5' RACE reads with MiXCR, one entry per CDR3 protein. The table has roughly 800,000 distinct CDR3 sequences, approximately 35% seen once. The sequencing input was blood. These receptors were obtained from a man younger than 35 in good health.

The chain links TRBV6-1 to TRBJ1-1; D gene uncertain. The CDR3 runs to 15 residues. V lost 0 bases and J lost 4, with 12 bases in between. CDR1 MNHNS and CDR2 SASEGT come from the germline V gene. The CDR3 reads CASSEANSEATEAFF. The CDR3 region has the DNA TGTGCCAGCAGTGAAGCTAATTCTGAGGCCACTGAAGCTTTCTTT.

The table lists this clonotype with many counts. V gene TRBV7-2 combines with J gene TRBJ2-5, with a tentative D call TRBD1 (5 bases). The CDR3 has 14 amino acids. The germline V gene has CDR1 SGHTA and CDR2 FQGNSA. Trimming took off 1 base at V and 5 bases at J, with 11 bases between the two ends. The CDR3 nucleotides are TGTGCCAGCAGCTTAGGAGACAGACGGGAGACCCAGTACTTC. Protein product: CASSLGDRRETQYF.

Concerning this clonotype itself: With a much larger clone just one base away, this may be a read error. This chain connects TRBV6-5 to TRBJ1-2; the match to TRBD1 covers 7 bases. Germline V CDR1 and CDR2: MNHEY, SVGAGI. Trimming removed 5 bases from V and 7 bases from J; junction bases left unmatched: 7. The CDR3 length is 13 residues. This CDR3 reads CASSQLQGVGYTF. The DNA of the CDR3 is TGTGCCAGCAGTCAACTGCAGGGGGTTGGCTACACCTTC.

The CDR3 DNA follows: TGTGCCATCAAGGAAACGAACACCGGGGAGCTGTTTTTT. Translated: CAIKETNTGELFF. This chain connects TRBV10-3 to TRBJ2-2; no clear D. V lost 7 bases to trimming and J lost 0 bases, with 6 bases between them. This CDR3 region has 13 residues. Germline lookup yields CDR1 ENHRY and CDR2 SYGVKD.

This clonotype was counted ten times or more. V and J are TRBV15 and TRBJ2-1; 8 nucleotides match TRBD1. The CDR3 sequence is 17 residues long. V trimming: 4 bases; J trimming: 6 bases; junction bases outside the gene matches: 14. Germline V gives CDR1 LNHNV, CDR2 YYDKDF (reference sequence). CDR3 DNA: TGTGCCACCAGCATTATCCCGCAGGGGGCAGGTTTCAATGAGCAGTTCTTC. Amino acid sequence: CATSIIPQGAGFNEQFF. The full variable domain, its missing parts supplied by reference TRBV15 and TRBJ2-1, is DAMVIQNPRYQVTQFGKPVTLSCSQTLNHNVMYWYQQKSSQAPKLLFHYYDKDFNNEADTPDNFQSRRPNTSFCFLDIRSPGLGDTAMYLCATSIIPQGAGFNEQFFGPGTRLTVL.

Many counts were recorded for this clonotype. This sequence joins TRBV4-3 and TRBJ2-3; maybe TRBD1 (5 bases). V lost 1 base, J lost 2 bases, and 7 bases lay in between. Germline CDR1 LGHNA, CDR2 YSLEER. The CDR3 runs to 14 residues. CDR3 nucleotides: TGCGCCAGCAGCCAAGTAGGGGACACAGATACGCAGTATTTT. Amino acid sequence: CASSQVGDTDTQYF.

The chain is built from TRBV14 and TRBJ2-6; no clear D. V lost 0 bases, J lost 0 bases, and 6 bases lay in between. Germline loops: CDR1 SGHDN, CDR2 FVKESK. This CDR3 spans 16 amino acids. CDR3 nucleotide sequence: TGTGCCAGCAGCCAAGATAAGTTCTCTGGGGCCAACGTCCTGACTTTC. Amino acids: CASSQDKFSGANVLTF.

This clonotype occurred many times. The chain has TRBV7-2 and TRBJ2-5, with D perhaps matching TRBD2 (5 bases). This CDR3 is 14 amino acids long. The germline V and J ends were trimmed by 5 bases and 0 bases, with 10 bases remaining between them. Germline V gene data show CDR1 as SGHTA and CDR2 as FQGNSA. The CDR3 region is CASSPGLNQETQYF. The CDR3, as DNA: TGTGCCAGCAGCCCAGGACTGAACCAAGAGACCCAGTACTTC.

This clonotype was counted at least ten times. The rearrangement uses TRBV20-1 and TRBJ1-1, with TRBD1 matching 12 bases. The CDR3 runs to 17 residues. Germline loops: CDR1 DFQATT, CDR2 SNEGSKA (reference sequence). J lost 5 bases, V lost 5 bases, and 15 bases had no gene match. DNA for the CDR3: TGCAGTGCTCATGAACCGGGACAGGGGGCAAAGAGGACTGAAGCTTTCTTT. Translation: CSAHEPGQGAKRTEAFF.

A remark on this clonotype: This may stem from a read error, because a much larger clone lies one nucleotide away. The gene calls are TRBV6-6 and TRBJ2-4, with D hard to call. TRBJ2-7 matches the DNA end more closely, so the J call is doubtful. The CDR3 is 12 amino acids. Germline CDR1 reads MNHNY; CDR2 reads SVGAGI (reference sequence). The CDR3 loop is CASIKDPCEQYF. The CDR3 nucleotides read TGTGCCAGCATAAAAGACCCCTGCGAGCAGTACTTC.

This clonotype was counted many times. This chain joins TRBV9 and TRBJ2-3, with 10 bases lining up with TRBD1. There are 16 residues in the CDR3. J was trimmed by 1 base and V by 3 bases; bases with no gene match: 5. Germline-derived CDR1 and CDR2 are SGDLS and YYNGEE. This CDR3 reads CASSDRQGAGTDTQYF. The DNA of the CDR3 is TGTGCCAGCAGCGACCGACAGGGGGCCGGCACAGATACGCAGTATTTT.

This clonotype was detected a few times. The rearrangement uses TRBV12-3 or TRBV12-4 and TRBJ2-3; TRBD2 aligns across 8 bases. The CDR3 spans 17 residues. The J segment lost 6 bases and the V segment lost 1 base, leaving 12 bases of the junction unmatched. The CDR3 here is CASSLGVQTGGSDTQYF. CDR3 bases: TGTGCCAGCAGTTTAGGCGTGCAGACGGGGGGGTCGGATACGCAGTATTTT.

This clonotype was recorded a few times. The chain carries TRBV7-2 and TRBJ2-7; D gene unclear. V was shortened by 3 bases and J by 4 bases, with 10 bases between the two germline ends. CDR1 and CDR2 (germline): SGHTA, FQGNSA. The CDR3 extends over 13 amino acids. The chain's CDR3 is CASSLLGGYEQYF. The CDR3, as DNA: TGTGCCAGCAGCTTGTTGGGTGGGTACGAGCAGTACTTC.

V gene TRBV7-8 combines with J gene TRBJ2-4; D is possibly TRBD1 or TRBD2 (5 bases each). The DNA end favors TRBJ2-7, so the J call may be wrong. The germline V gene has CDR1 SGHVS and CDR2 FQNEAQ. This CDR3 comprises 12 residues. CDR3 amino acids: CASSMGRYEQYF. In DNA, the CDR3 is TGTGCCAGCAGCATGGGACGCTACGAGCAGTACTTC.

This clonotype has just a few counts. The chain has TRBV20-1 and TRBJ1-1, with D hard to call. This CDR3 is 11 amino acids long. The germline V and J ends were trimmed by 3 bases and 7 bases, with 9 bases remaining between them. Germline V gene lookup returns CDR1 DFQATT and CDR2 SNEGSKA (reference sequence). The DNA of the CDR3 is TGCAGTGCTAGGCAAGATGATGAAGCTTTCTTT. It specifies CSARQDDEAFF.

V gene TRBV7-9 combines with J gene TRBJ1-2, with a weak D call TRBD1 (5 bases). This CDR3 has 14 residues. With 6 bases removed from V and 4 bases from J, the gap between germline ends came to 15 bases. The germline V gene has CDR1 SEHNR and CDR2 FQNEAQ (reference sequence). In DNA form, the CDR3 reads TGTGCCAGCAGTCCCCTGGGGGAAATCTATGGCTACACCTTC. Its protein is CASSPLGEIYGYTF.

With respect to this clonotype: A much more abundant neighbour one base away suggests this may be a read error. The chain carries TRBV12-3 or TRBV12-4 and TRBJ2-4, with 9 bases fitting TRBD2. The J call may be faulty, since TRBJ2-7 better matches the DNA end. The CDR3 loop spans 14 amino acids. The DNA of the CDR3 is TGTGCCGGCACTCCGGGACTAGCAGAATACGAGCAGTACTTC. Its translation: CAGTPGLAEYEQYF.

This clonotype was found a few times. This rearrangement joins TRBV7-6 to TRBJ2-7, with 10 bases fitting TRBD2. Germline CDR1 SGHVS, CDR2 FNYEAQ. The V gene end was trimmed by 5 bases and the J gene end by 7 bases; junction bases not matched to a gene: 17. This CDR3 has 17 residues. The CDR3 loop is CASSPTGGAGGFNEQYF. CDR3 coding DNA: TGTGCCAGCAGCCCCACCGGGGGAGCGGGGGGGTTCAATGAGCAGTACTTC.

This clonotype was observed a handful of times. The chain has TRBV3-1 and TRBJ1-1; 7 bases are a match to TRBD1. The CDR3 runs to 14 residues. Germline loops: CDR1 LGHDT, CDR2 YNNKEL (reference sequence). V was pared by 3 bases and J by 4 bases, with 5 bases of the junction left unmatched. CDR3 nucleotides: TGTGCCAGCAGCCATAGTACAGGGGCCACTGAAGCTTTCTTT. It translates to CASSHSTGATEAFF.

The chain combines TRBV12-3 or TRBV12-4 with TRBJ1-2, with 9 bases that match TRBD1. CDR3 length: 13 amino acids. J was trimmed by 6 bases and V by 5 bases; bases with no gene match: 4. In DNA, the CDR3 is TGTGCCAGCAGTGTCGGGACAGGGAATGGCTACACCTTC. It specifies CASSVGTGNGYTF.

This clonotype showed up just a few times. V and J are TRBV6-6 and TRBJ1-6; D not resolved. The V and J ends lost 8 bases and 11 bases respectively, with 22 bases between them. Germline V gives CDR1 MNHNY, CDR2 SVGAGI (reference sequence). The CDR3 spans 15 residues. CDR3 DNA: TGTGCCAGCGACAAGTCCACAGATAGTTTTCCACCCCTCCACTTT. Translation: CASDKSTDSFPPLHF.

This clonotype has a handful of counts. DNA for the CDR3: TGTGCCAGCAGCCCGACGCCCGGGGGTGGCTCACCCCTCCACTTT. Translating gives CASSPTPGGGSPLHF. J is TRBJ1-6 and V is TRBV7-3, with D maybe TRBD1 (5 bases). V lost 5 bases, J lost 10 bases, and 18 bases lay in between. The CDR3 extends over 15 amino acids. CDR1 is SGHTA and CDR2 is FQGTGA in the germline V gene.

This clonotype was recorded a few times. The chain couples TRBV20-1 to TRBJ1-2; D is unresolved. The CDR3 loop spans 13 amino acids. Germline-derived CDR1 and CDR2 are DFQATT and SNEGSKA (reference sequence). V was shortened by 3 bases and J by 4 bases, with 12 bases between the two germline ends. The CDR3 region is CSASPGTIYGYTF. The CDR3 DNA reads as TGCAGTGCTAGTCCGGGCACTATCTATGGCTACACCTTC.

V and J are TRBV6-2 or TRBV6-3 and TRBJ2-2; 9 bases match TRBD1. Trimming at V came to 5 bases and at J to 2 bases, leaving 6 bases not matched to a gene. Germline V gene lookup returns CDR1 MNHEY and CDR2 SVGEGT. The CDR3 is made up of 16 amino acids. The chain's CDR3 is CASSEPGQGNTGELFF. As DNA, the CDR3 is TGTGCCAGCAGTGAGCCGGGACAGGGTAACACCGGGGAGCTGTTTTTT.

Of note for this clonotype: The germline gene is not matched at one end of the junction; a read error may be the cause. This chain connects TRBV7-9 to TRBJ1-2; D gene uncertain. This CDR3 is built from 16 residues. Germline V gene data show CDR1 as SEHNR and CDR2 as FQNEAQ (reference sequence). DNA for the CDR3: TGTGCCAGCAACTTAGCATCAGGTCTTTCTAGCTATGGCTACACCTTC. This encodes CASNLASGLSSYGYTF.

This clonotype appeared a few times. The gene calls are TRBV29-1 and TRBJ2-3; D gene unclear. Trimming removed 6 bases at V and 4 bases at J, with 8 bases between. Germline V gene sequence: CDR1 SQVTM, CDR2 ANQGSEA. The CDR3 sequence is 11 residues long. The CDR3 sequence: CSVPLPDTQYF. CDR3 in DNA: TGCAGCGTCCCCCTCCCAGATACGCAGTATTTT.

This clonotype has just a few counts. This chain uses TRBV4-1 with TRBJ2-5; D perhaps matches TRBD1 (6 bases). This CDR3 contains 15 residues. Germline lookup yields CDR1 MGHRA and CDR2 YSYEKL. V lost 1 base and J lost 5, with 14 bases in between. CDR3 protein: CASSQARTGTETQYF. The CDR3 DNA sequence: TGCGCCAGCAGCCAAGCTAGAACAGGGACGGAGACCCAGTACTTC.

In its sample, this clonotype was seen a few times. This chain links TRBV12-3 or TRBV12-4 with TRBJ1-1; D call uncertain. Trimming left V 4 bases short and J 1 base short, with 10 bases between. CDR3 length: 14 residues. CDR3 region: CASSWRIRNTEAFF. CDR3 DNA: TGTGCCAGCAGTTGGCGGATACGGAACACTGAAGCTTTCTTT.

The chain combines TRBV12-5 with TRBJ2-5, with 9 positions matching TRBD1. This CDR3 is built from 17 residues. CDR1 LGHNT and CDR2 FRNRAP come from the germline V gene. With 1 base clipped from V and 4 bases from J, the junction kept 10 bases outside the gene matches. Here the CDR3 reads CASGLDRGLAVGETQYF. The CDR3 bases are TGTGCTAGTGGTTTGGACAGGGGGCTAGCTGTAGGAGAGACCCAGTACTTC.

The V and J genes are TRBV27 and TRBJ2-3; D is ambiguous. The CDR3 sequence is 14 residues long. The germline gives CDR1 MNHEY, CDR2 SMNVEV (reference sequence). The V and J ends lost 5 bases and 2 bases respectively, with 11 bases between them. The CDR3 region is CASSRELLTDTQYF. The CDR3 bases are TGTGCCAGCAGTAGGGAACTACTCACAGATACGCAGTATTTT.